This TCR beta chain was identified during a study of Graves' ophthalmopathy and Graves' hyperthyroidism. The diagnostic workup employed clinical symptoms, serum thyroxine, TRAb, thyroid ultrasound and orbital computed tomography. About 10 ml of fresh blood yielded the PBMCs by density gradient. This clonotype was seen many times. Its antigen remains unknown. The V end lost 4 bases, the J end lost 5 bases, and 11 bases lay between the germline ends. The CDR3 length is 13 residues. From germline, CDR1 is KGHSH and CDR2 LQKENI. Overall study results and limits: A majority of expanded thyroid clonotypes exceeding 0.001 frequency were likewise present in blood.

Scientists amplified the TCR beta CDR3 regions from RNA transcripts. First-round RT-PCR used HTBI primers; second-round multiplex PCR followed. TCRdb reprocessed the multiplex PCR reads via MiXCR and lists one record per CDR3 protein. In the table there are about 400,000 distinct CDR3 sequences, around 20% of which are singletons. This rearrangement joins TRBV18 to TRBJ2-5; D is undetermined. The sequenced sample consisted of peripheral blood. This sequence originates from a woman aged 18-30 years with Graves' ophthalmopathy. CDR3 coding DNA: TGTGCCAGCTCACGAAGCTCGGAGGAGACCCAGTACTTC. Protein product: CASSRSSEETQYF.